The clone carrying this TCR beta chain was seen only once. The antigen remains unidentified. Profiling relied on immunoSEQ multiplex PCR, and the TCRdb table lists in-frame clones only, not all of them. The repertoire consists of 150,000 to 200,000 clones, with around 90% occurring once and the leading ten covering 6.1%. This specimen belongs to a study of T cell responses to AZD1222 COVID-19 vaccine. The CDR3 contains 15 residues. CDR1 and CDR2 from the germline V gene are SGHNT and YYREEE (reference sequence). Trimming cost V 1 base and J 3 bases; bases outside gene matches: 5. General study results and limits: The donor group comprised mostly white British people and more females; the analysis possibly underestimated clonal diversity. Repertoire sampling was restricted to post-peak T cell response timepoints.

The sequence derives from an adult in good health. The chain uses TRBV5-4 and TRBJ2-3; 7 nucleotides match TRBD1. The sequencing used peripheral blood, collected on day 0 of AZD1222 vaccination. The CDR3 nucleotides are TGTGCCAGCAGCTTGTTTCAGGGGGAGACAGATACGCAGTATTTT. This codes for CASSLFQGETDTQYF.